This TCR beta chain was found in a study of shared clonotypes between healthy human individuals (TCRdb year 2020). Study-level background: The cohort comprised a couple of women and a few men aged 18 to 49 years. For each donor, CD4 naive and CD4 memory were each run on three plates, CD8 naive on two plates, and CD8 memory on one plate. To estimate repertoire size and how much clonotypes are shared between individuals, the study performed deep sequencing of blood TCR repertoires from about five healthy adults. To increase sequencing depth and limit assay-specific biases, different laboratories used diverse techniques to prepare libraries and sequence TCR repertoires. Leukapheresis yielded between about 0.8 and 8.9 billion PBMCs per donor. Study-wide conclusions, independent of this receptor: The small number of donors limited the genetic and exposure-history diversity represented. Compared with non-shared clonotypes, clonotypes shared by all four sorted-subset donors had higher generation probabilities. Across a handful of donors, about 5.2% of naive CD4, roughly 3.3% of naive CD8, under 2.5% of memory CD4, and approximately 0.4% of memory CD8 clonotypes were shared. Based on pairwise subsampling, the degree of clonotype sharing among donors was expected to be affected by sequencing depth. Naive subsets generally had larger estimated clonotype richness than memory subsets did. Sampling was restricted to blood, and TCR repertoires in tissue are likely to differ from TCR repertoires in blood. Incomplete sequencing was indicated by rarefaction of sorted-subset datasets, despite the large sequencing depth.

Of note for this clone: Its cognate antigen has yet to be identified. The record has no base qualities; no much larger clone is one base away.

Using the deep immunoSEQ assay, TCR CDR3 regions were amplified from genomic DNA by multiplex PCR. Extracted genomic DNA from each cell subset was spread evenly across all wells of several immunoSEQ 96-well plates, with each plate serving as a replicate. For sorted subsets, 150 to 200 ng genomic DNA, equal to 25,000 to 35,000 T cell genomes, was loaded into each replicate PCR. The purified libraries were quantified using a Qubit 3.0 fluorometer, sized with a Bioanalyzer 2100, and then quantified again using the KAPA Library Quantification kit. Every immunoSEQ 96-well plate was sequenced on a separate single-read 150-cycle Illumina NextSeq 550 flow cell. In the paper's pipeline: The immunoSEQ output contained only junctional sequences without quality scores, so filtering could not match that applied to full-length reads. To assign V/J genes and CDR3, sequences were annotated using PyIR, a Python wrapper for IgBLAST v1.9, with IMGT germline references. Reads were filtered out if the reads had weak V/J assignments (E-value above 1e-6), no CDR3, stop codons, out-of-frame junctions, or ambiguous translated residues. V3J clonotypes were defined as sequences sharing the same inferred V gene, J gene, and CDR3 amino acid sequence. Percentage overlap between repertoires was computed as shared unique clonotypes divided by the size of the smaller repertoire. RTK rarefaction, the Chao1 estimator, and Recon v2.1 estimates of unobserved clonotypes were used to assess repertoire richness. Generation probabilities for all TCRbeta clonotypes obtained by the gDNA method from a handful of donors were computed using OLGA. The source is immuneACCESS, and TCRdb retained only in-frame sequences with V and J called. Part of the clones is not carried over; for the studies checked, unresolved V genes explain less than half of this, and the remainder is unexplained. That table furnishes V, J and clone size, whereas the DNA furnished D and trimming. The sample records about 1 million clones, about 70% of which are singletons. 1.5% of the sample comes from the top ten.

Healthy HIV-negative adults with no recently reported acute infections or vaccinations were included as donors. Every donor was a Caucasian adult living in Nashville, Tennessee, USA. Magnetic negative selection was used to enrich CD4+ T cells, after which naive cells were positively selected on CD45RA and the negative fraction became the memory subset. Blood was collected by leukapheresis, and PBMCs were isolated by Ficoll-Histopaque density gradient centrifugation and then cryopreserved in liquid nitrogen vapor phase. Analytical flow cytometry was used to check the purity and quantity of each magnetically sorted T cell population. From each sorted fraction, genomic DNA was isolated and quantified by UV absorbance on a Nanodrop 2000c. This receptor was identified in a young man in good health. The sample comprised memory CD4+ T cells sorted from blood. Per the publication, the cell subset or site label means: CD45RA-negative fraction.

The bases are TGTGCCAGCAGTTTTCGGGGCCACGCCATGAACACTGAAGCTTTCTTT. This translates into CASSFRGHAMNTEAFF. The V and J segments used are TRBV5-5 and TRBJ1-1; TRBD1 is perhaps the D gene, given 5 matching bases. According to the germline V gene (reference sequence), CDR1 reads SGHKS and CDR2 reads YYEKEE. Including cysteine and phenylalanine, the CDR3 has 16 amino acids. Only CDR3 DNA is held: 48 bases, read in frame from base 1. V is cut by 5 bases and J by 0 bases, and the space between the germline ends is 17 bases.